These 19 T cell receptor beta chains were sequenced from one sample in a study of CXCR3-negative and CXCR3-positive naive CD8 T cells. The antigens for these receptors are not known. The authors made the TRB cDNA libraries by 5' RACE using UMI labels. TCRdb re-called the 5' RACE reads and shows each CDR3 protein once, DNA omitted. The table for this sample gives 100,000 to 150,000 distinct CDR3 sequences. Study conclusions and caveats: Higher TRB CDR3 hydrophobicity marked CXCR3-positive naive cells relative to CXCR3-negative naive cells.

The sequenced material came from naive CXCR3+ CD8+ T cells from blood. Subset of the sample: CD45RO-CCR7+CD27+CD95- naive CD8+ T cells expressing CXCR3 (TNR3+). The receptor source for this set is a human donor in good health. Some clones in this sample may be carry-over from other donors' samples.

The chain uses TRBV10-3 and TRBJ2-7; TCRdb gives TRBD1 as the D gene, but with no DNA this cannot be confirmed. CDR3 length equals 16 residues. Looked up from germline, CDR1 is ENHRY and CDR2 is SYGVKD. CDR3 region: CAISDYPTGESYEQYF.

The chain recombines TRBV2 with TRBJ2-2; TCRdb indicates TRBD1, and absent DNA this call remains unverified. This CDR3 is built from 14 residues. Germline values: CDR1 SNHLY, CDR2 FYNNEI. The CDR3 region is CASSEWAPAGELFF. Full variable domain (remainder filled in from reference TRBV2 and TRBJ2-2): EPEVTQTPSHQVTQMGQEVILRCVPISNHLYFYWYRQILGQKVEFLVSFYNNEISEKSEIFDDQFSVERPDGSNFTLKIRSTKLEDSAMYFCASSEWAPAGELFFGEGSRLTVL.

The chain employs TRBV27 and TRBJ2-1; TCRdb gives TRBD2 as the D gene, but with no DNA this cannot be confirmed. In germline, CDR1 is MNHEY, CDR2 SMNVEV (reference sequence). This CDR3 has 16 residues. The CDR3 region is CASTVRLAESYNEQFF.

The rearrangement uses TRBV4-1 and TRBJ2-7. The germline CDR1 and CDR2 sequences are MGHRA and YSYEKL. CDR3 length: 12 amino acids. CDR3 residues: CASSQMTGEQYF.

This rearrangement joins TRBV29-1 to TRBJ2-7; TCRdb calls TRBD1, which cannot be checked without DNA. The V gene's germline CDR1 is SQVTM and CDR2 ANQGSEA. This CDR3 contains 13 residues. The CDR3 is CSVRGGSSYEQYF.

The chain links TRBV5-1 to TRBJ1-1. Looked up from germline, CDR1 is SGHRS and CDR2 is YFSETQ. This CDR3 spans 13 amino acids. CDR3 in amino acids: CDSSLAKGTEAFF.

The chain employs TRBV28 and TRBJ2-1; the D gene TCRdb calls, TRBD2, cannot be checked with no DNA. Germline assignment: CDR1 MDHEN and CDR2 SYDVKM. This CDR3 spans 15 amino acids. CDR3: CASSLGTTFYNEQFF.

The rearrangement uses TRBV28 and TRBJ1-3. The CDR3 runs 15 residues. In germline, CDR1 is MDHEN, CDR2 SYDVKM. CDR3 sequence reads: CASSFWETREDTIYF.

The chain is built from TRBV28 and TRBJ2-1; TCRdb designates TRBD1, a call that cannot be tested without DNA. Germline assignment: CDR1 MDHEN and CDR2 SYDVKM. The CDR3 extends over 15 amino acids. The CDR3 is CASSLDGATANEQFF.

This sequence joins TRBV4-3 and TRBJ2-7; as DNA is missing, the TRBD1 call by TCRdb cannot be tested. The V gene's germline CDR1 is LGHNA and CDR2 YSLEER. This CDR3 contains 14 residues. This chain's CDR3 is CASSQVRGLNEQYF.

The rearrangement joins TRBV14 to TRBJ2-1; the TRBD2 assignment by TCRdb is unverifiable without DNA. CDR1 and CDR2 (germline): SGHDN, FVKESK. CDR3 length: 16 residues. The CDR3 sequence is CASSQHLAGGFDEQFF.

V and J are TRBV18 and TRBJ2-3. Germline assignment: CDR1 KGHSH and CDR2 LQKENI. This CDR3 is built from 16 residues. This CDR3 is CASSPSAGSGTDTQYF.

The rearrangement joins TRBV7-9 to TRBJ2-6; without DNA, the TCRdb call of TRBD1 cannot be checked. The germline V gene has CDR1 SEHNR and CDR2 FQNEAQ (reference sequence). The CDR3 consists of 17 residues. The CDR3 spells CASSHNRALSGANVLTF. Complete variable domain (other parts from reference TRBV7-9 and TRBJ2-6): DTGVSQNPRHKITKRGQNVTFRCDPISEHNRLYWYRQTLGQGPEFLTYFQNEAQLEKSRLLSDRFSAERPKGSFSTLEIQRTEQGDSAMYLCASSHNRALSGANVLTFGAGSRLTVL.

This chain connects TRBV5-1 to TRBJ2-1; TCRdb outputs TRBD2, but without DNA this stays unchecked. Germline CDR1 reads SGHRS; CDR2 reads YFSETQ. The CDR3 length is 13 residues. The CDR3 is CASSLEPADEQFF.

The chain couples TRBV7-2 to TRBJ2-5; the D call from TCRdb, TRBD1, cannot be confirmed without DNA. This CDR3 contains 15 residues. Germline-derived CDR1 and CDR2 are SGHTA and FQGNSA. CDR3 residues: CASSLEWPRGETQYF.

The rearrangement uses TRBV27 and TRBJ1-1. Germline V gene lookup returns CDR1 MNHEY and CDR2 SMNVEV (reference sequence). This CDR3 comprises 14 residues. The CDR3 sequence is CASSSLLVYTEAFF.

CDR3 protein: CASSYAGQFTEAFF. The chain has TRBV27 and TRBJ1-1; TCRdb gives TRBD1 as the D gene, but with no DNA this cannot be confirmed. CDR1 is MNHEY and CDR2 is SMNVEV in the germline V gene (reference sequence). The CDR3 loop spans 14 amino acids.

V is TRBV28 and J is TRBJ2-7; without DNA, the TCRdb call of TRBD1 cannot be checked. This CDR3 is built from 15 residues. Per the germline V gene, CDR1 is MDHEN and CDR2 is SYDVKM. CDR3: CASSLHPGQVYEQYF.

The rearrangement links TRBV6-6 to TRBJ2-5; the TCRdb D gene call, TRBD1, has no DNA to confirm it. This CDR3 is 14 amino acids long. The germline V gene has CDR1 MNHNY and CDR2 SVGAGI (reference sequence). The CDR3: CASSYQGGGETQYF.